The sequence of this T cell receptor beta chain was determined in a study of T cells in Graves' hyperthyroidism and ophthalmopathy (dated by TCRdb to between 2018 and 2021). With regard to the full study: Peripheral blood samples were taken at the time of initial diagnosis, prior to any treatment. Whether ophthalmopathy could be predicted prospectively was tested in an independent validation cohort made up of approximately 19 hyperthyroidism patients plus 17 patients who later progressed to ophthalmopathy. In addition, the study compared T-cell repertoires in thyroid tissue and in blood from about six Graves' hyperthyroidism patients. The paper describes TCR Vbeta CDR3 sequencing of around 130 peripheral blood samples, made up of some 40 ophthalmopathy patients, around 78 hyperthyroidism patients and about 17 progressor patients. Once sampling was done, hyperthyroidism patients were given methimazole at a starting dose of 30 mg daily, whereas ophthalmopathy patients were given high-dose intravenous methylprednisolone. For training and testing, the 80 to 100 patients in the discovery cohort were randomly divided in a 7:3 ratio. To identify distinguishing TCR V-J signatures, a discovery cohort of 95 to 100 patients was used, comprising fewer than 45 with Graves' ophthalmopathy and 57 with stable Graves' hyperthyroidism. The study at large found these results: A 13 V-J signature model separated ophthalmopathy from stable hyperthyroidism, with around 88% sensitivity and roughly 84% specificity in cross-validation and 80%/75% in testing. Blood samples also contained most of the expanded thyroid clonotypes (frequency above 0.001), which suggests that blood repertoires may reflect thyroid immune responses. In validation, progression to ophthalmopathy was predicted by the model with 70% to 71% sensitivity and 72.22% specificity, a median of approximately 6.5 months before onset. No statistical method was used to fix the sample size in advance, and group allocation was not hidden from the investigators.

The TCR beta CDR3 regions were amplified from the RNA transcripts. A first-round RT-PCR of the TCR CDR3 used the HTBI primer set with the Qiagen OneStep RT-PCR kit. The libraries were constructed in a second round of multiplex PCR and then size-selected and purified. Sequencing of the libraries was done on an Illumina HiSeq2000 using paired-end 100 bp reads. As for the authors' bioinformatics: SOAPnuke was used to process the raw data, throwing out any read that contained adapters or uncalled bases, had a mean Phred below 15, or lacked an exact constant-primer or identifier match. High-quality paired reads were merged with COPE v1.2.5, and unique nucleotide sequences were defined as clonotypes. MiTCR v1.1 was used to align clonotypes to the IMGT TRBV, TRBD and TRBJ reference segments. The analysis included only V-J combinations with a frequency above 0.0001, which together covered approximately 99% of the repertoires. A TCS score was defined as the ratio of F50 (clonal expansion) to E x V (chaos), with BLOSUM62-based TCRdist applied between CDR3 peptides within each V-J. Welch's t-statistics and random forest reduced roughly 530 V-J features to roughly 13, which were used in a naive Bayes classifier (R e1071). TCRdb handled the public reads itself, with Q25 trimming in fastp and clone calling in MiXCR, and kept productive beta chains. Rows are combined by CDR3 protein, so each entry shows the most common genes and DNA. The V and J calls, along with clone size, are taken from TCRdb and not from the paper's own processing. A total of some 740,000 distinct CDR3 sequences appear in this sample, roughly 15% of them only once. The biggest ten clones account for approximately 10% of the sample.

A word on this clonotype: Its antigen is still unknown. Per-nucleotide qualities are absent, and no much larger clonotype sits a single base away.

V is cut by 1 base and J by 3 bases, and the space between the germline ends is 10 bases. From the cysteine up to the phenylalanine, the CDR3 has a length of 14 residues. The CDR3 DNA has 42 bases and is translated from base 1. The CDR1 and CDR2 encoded by the germline V gene are MGHRA and YSYEKL. A patient counted as having stable Graves' hyperthyroidism if no progression to ophthalmopathy occurred over 18 months of follow-up. The hyperthyroidism patients were between 18 and 65 years old and newly diagnosed, with a disease duration of less than 2 months. Any patient with an uncontrolled infection, another autoimmune disease, pregnancy or lactation was excluded. Diagnoses were established on the basis of clinical symptoms, serum thyroxine and TRAb, thyroid ultrasound, and orbital computed tomography. PBMCs were isolated from about 9 ml of fresh peripheral blood by Ficoll-Paque density gradient centrifugation. Total RNA was extracted with Trizol reagent, and quality was checked on an Agilent 2100 Bioanalyzer.

This sequence was found in a woman younger than 30 with Graves' hyperthyroidism. Sequencing input: blood. Recombination connected TRBV4-1 to TRBJ2-7; possibly the D gene is TRBD2, per 5 matching bases. CDR3 loop: CASSQVTGIYEQYF. The base sequence is TGCGCCAGCAGCCAAGTCACGGGAATCTACGAGCAGTACTTC.